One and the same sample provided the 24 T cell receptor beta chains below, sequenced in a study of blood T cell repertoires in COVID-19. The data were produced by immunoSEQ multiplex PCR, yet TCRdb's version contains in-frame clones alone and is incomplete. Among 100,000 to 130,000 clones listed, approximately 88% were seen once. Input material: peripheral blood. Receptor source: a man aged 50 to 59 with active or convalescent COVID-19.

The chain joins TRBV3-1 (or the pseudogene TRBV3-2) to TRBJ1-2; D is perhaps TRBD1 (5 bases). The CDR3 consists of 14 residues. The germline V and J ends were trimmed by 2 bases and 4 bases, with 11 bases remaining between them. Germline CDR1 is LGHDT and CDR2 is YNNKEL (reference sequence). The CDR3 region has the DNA TGTGCCAGCAGCCAAAGTATCGGGGGCTATGGCTACACCTTC. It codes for CASSQSIGGYGYTF.

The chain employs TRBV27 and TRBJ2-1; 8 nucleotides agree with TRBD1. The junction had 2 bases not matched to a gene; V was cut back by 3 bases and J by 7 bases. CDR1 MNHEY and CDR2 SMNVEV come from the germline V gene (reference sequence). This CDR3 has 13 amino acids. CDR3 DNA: TGTGCCAGCAGTTTTCAGGGGGCGAATGAGCAGTTCTTC. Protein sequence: CASSFQGANEQFF.

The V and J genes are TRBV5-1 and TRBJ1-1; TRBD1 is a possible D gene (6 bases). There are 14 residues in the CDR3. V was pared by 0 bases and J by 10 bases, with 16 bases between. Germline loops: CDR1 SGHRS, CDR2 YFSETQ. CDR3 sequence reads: CASSLANEGHRAFF. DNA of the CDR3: TGCGCCAGCAGCTTGGCCAATGAGGGACACAGAGCTTTCTTT.

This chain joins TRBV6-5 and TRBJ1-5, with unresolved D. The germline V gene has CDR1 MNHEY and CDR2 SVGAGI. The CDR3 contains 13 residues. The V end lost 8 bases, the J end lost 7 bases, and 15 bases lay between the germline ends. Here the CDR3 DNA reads TGTGCCAGCGCCCTCGAGGGTGGACAGCCCCAGCATTTT. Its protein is CASALEGGQPQHF.

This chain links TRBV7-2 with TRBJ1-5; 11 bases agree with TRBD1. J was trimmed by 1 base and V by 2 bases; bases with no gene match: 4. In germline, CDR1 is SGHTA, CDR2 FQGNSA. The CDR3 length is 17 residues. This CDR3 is CASSLIWTGGSNQPQHF. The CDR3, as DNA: TGTGCCAGCAGCTTAATTTGGACAGGGGGCAGCAATCAGCCCCAGCATTTT.

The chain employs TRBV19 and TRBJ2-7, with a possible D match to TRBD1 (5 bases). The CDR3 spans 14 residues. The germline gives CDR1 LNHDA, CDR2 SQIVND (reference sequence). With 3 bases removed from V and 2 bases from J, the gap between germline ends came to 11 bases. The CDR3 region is CASSMLDRTYEQYF. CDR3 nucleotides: TGTGCCAGTAGTATGCTAGACAGAACCTACGAGCAGTACTTC. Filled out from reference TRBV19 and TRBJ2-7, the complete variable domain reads DGGITQSPKYLFRKEGQNVTLSCEQNLNHDAMYWYRQDPGQGLRLIYYSQIVNDFQKGDIAEGYSVSREKKESFPLTVTSAQKNPTAFYLCASSMLDRTYEQYFGPGTRLTVT.

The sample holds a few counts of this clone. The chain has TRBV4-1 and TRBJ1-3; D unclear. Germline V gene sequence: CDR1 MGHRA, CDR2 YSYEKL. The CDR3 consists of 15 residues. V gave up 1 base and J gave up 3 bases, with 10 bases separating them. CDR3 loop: CASSQGALVGNTIYF. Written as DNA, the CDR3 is TGCGCCAGCAGCCAAGGGGCTTTGGTTGGAAACACCATATATTTT.

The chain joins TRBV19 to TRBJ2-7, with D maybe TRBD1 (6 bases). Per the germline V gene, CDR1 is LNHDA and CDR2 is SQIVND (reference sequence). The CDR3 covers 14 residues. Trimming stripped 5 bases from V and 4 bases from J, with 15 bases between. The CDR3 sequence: CASSSPGTKYEQYF. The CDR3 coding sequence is TGTGCCAGTAGTTCCCCCGGGACAAAATACGAGCAGTACTTC.

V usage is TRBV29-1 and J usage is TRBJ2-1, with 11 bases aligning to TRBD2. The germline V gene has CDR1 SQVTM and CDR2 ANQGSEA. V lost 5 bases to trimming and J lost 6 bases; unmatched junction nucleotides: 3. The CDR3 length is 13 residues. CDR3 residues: CSVYSGRVNEQFF. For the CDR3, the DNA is TGCAGCGTTTATAGCGGGAGGGTCAATGAGCAGTTCTTC.

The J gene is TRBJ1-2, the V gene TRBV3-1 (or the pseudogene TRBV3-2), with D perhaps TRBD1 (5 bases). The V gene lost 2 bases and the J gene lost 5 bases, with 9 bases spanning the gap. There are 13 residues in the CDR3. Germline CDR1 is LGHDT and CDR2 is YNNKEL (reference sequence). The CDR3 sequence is CASSQTGEYGYTF. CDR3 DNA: TGTGCCAGCAGCCAAACAGGAGAATATGGCTACACCTTC.

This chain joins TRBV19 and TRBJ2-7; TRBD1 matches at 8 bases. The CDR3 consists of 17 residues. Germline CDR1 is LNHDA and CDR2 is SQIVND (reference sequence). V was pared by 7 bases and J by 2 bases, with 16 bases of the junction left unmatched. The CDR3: CASKGQGARSDTYEQYF. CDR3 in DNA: TGTGCCAGTAAAGGGCAGGGGGCGAGGAGCGACACCTACGAGCAGTACTTC.

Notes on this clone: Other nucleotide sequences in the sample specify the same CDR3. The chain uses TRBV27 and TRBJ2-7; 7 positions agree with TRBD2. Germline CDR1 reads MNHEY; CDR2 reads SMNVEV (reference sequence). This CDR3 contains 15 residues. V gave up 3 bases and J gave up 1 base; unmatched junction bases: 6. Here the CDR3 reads CASSFLADLSYEQYF. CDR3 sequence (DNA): TGTGCCAGCAGTTTCCTAGCGGACTTATCCTACGAGCAGTACTTC.

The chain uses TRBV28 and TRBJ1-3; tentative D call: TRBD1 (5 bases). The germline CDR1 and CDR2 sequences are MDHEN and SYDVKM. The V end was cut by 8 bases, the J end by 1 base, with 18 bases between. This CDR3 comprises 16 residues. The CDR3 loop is CASAPQGLLSGNTIYF. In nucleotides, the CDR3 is TGTGCCAGCGCCCCCCAGGGTTTATTGTCTGGAAACACCATATATTTT.

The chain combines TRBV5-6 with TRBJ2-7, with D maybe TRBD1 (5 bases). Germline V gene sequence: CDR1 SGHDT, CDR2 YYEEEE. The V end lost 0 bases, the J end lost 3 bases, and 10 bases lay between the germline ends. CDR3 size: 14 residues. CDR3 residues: CASSLVGANYEQYF. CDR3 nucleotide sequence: TGTGCCAGCAGCTTGGTAGGGGCCAACTACGAGCAGTACTTC.

Here the CDR3 reads CASSLGDTGELFF. In DNA form, the CDR3 reads TGTGCCAGCAGCTTAGGCGACACCGGGGAGCTGTTTTTT. The V and J genes are TRBV7-8 and TRBJ2-2; D remains unclear. Germline V gene sequence: CDR1 SGHVS, CDR2 FQNEAQ. The CDR3 has 13 amino acids. Between the trimmed V and J ends, which lost 1 base and 3 bases, there was a span of 3 bases.

CDR3 DNA sequence: TGTGCCAGCTCGAGCAGCGGACAGAACCCTAGCACAGATACGCAGTATTTT. This sequence encodes CASSSSGQNPSTDTQYF. This chain connects TRBV18 to TRBJ2-3, with D maybe TRBD1 (6 bases). The CDR3 runs 17 residues. Germline CDR1 and CDR2: KGHSH and LQKENI. Deletions cut 6 bases from V and 0 bases from J, with 19 bases between. Drawing the rest from reference TRBV18 and TRBJ2-3, the complete variable domain is NAGVMQNPRHLVRRRGQEARLRCSPMKGHSHVYWYRQLPEEGLKFMVYLQKENIIDESGMPKERFSAEFPKEGPSILRIQQVVRGDSAAYFCASSSSGQNPSTDTQYFGPGTRLTVL.

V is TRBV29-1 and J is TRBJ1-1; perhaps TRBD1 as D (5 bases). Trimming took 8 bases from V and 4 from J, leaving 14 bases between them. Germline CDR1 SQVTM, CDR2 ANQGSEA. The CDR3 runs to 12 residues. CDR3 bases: TGCAGCTTCTCTAGGGGTGGCACTGAAGCTTTCTTT. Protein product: CSFSRGGTEAFF.

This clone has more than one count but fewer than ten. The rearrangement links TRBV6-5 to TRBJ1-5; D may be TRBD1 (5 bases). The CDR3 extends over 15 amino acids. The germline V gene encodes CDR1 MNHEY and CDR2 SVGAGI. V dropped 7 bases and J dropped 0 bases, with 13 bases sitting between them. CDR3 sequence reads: CASNPTANSNQPQHF. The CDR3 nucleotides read TGTGCCAGCAACCCGACAGCTAATAGCAATCAGCCCCAGCATTTT.

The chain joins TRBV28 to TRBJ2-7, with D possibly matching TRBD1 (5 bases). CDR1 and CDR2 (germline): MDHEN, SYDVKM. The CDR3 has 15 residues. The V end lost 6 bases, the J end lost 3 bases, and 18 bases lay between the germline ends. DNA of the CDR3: TGTGCCAGCAGCCCCATCGACAGCTTTCTCTACGAGCAGTACTTC. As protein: CASSPIDSFLYEQYF.

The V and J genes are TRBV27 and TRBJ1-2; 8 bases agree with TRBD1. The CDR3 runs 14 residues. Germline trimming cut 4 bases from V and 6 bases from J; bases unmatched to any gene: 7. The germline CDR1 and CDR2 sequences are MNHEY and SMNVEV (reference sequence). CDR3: CASSSGQGFDGYTF. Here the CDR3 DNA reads TGTGCCAGCAGTTCCGGACAGGGATTTGATGGCTACACCTTC.

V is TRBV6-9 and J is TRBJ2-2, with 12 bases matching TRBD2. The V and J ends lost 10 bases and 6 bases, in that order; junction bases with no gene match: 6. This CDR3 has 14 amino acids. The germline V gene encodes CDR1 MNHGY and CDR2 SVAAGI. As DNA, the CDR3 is TGTGCCACCCTAGCGGGAGGGCCGCCCGGGGAGCTGTTTTTT. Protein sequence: CATLAGGPPGELFF.

CDR3: CASRISRLAGGSMETQYF. Written as DNA, the CDR3 is TGTGCCAGCAGGATTTCTAGACTAGCGGGAGGTTCGATGGAGACCCAGTACTTC. This chain joins TRBV2 and TRBJ2-5, with 13 bases matching TRBD2. CDR1 is SNHLY and CDR2 is FYNNEI in the germline V gene. V was pared by 6 bases and J by 5 bases, with 15 bases of the junction left unmatched. The length of the CDR3 is 18 residues.

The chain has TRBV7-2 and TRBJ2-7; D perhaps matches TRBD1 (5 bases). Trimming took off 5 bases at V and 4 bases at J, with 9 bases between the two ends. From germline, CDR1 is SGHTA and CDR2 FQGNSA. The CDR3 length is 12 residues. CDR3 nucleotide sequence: TGTGCCAGCAGCACGGACACTTACGAGCAGTACTTC. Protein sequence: CASSTDTYEQYF.

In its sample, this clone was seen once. The CDR3 protein is CASSDSGTGGSTEAFF. The CDR3 nucleotides are TGTGCCAGCAGTGACTCTGGGACAGGGGGCTCCACTGAAGCTTTCTTT. The chain recombines TRBV6-4 with TRBJ1-1; TRBD1 matches 12 bases. CDR3 length: 16 amino acids. V lost 0 bases to trimming and J lost 4 bases; unmatched junction nucleotides: 3. The V gene's germline CDR1 is MRHNA and CDR2 SNTAGT.